The entry below gives a single T cell receptor (beta chain) sequence along with its context. The source of the sample is a study of T cell changes during pregnancy in multiple sclerosis. Clones were sequenced by immunoSEQ multiplex PCR, and TCRdb holds only the in-frame ones, with some missing. The sample holds about 36,000 clones, around 90% seen once. The CDR3 contains 13 residues. The germline gives CDR1 MNHNS, CDR2 SASEGT. The germline V and J ends were trimmed by 6 bases and 1 base, with 8 bases remaining between them. This specimen was CD4+ T cells from peripheral blood mononuclear cells, taken in the first trimester of pregnancy. The chain is built from TRBV6-1 and TRBJ2-3; a possible D gene is TRBD1 (5 bases). The receptor was derived from a female donor with multiple sclerosis, enrolled in a pregnancy study. CDR3 sequence (DNA): TGTGCCAGCAGGGCAGGGCGCACAGATACGCAGTATTTT. Translated, it gives CASRAGRTDTQYF.